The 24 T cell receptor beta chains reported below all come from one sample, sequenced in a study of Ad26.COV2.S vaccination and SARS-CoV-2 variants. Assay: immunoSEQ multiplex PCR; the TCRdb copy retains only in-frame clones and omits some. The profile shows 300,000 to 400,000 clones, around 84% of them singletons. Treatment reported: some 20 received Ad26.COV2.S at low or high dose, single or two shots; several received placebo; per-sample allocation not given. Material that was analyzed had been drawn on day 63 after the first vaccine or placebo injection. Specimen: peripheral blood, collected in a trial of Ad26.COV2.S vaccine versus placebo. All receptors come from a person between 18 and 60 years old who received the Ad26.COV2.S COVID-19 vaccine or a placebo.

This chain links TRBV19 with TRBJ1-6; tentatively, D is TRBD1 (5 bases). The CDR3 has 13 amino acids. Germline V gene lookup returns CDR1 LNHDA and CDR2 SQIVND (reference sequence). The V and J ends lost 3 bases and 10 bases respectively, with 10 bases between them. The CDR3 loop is CASSMTGGSPLHF. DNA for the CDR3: TGTGCCAGTAGTATGACGGGGGGGTCACCCCTCCACTTT.

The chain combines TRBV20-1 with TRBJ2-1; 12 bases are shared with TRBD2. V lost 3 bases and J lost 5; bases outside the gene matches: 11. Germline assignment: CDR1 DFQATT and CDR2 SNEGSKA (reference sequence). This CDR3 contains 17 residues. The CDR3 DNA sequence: TGCAGTGCTAGTGGGCCCTCGACTAGCGGGGGTCACAATGAGCAGTTCTTC. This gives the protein CSASGPSTSGGHNEQFF.

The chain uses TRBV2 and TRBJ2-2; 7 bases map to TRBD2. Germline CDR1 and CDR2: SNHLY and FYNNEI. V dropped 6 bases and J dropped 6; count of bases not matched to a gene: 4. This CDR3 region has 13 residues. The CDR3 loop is CASSDGLAGELFF. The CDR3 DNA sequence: TGTGCCAGCAGCGACGGACTAGCCGGGGAGCTGTTTTTT. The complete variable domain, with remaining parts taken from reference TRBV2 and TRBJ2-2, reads EPEVTQTPSHQVTQMGQEVILRCVPISNHLYFYWYRQILGQKVEFLVSFYNNEISEKSEIFDDQFSVERPDGSNFTLKIRSTKLEDSAMYFCASSDGLAGELFFGEGSRLTVL.

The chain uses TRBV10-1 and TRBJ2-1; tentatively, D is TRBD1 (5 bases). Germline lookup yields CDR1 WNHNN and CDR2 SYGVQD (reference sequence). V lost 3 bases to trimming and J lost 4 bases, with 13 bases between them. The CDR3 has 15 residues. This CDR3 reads CASSDGQGEYNEQFF. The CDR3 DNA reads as TGCGCCAGCAGTGATGGTCAGGGTGAATACAATGAGCAGTTCTTC.

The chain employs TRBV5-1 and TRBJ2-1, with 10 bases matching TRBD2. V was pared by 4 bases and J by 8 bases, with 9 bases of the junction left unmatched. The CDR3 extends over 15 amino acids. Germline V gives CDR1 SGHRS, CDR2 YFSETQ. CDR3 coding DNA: TGCGCCAGCAGCACACAAGCGGGGGGGCCGCATGAGCAGTTCTTC. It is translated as CASSTQAGGPHEQFF.

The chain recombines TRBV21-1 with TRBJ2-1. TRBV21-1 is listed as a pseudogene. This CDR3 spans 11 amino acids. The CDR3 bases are TGTGCCAGCAGCAAAAGTGATGAGCAGTTCTTC. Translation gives CASSKSDEQFF.

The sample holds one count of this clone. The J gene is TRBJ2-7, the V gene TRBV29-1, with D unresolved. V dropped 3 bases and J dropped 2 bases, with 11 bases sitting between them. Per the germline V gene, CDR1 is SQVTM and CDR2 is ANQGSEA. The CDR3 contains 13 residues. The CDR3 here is CSVETERAYEQYF. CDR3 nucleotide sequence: TGCAGCGTTGAGACGGAACGAGCCTACGAGCAGTACTTC.

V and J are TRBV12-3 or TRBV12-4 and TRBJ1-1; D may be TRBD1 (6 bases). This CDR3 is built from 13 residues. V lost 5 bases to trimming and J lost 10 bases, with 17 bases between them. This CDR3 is CASSLGLDRRAFF. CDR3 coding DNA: TGTGCCAGCAGTCTCGGACTGGACAGAAGAGCTTTCTTT.

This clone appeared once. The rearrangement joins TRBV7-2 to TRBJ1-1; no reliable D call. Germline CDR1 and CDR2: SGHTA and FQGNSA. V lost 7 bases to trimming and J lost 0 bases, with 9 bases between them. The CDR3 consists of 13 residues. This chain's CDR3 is CASTYRLNTEAFF. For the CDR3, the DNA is TGTGCCAGCACTTACAGACTGAACACTGAAGCTTTCTTT. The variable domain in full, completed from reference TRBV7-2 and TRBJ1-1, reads GAGVSQSPSNKVTEKGKDVELRCDPISGHTALYWYRQSLGQGLEFLIYFQGNSAPDKSGLPSDRFSAERTGGSVSTLTIQRTQQEDSAVYLCASTYRLNTEAFFGQGTRLTVV.

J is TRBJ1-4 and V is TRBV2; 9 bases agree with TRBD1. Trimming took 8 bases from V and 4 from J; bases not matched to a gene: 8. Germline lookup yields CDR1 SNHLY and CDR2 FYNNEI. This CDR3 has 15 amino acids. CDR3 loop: CASLDRGAHNEKLFF. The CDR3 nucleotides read TGTGCCAGCCTGGACAGGGGAGCTCATAATGAAAAACTGTTTTTT.

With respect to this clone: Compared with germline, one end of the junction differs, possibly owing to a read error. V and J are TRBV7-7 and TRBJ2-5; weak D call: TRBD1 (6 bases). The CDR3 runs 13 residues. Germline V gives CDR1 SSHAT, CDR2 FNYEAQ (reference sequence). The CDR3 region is CASSSDRQETQYF. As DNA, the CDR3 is TGTGCTAGCAGCTCGGACAGACAAGAGACCCAGTACTTC.

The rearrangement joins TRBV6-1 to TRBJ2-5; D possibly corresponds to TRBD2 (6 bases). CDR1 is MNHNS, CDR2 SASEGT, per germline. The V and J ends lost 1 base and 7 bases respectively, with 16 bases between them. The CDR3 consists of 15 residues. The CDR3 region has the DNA TGTGCCAGCAGTGAAGGGGGCGGGGTTCAGCGGACCCAGTACTTC. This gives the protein CASSEGGGVQRTQYF.

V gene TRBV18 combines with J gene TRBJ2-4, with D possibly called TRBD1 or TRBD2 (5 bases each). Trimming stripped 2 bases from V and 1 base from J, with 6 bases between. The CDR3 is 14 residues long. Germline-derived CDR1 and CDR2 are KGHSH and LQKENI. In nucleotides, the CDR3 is TGTGCCAGCTCACCAGAGGGGGCCAAAAACATTCAGTACTTC. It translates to CASSPEGAKNIQYF.

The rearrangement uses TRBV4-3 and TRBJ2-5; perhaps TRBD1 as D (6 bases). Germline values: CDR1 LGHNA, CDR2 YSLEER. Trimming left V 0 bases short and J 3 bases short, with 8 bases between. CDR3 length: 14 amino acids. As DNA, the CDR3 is TGCGCCAGCAGCCAAGATCACAGGGAAGAGACCCAGTACTTC. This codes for CASSQDHREETQYF.

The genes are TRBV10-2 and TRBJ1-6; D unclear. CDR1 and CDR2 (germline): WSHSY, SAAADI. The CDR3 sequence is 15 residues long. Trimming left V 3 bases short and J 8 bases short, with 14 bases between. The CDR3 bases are TGCGCCAGCAGTGATACCGGGCAAGACGATTCACCCCTCCACTTT. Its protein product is CASSDTGQDDSPLHF.

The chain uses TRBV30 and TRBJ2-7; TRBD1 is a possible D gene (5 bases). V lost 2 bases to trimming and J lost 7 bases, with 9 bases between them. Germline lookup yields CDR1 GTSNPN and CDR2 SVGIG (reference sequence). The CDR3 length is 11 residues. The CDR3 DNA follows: TGTGCCTGGAGTAGGACATGGGAGCAGTACTTC. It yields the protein CAWSRTWEQYF.

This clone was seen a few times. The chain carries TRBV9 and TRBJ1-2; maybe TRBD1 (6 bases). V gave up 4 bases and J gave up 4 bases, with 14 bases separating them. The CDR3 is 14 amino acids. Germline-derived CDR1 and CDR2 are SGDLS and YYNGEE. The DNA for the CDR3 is TGTGCCAGCAGCCTTCGAACAGGGCTCTATGGCTACACCTTC. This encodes CASSLRTGLYGYTF.

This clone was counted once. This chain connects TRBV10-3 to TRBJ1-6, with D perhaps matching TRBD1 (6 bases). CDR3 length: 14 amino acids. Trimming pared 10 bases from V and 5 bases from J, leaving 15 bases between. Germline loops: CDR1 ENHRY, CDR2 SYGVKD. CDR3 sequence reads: CATTGIGDNSPLHF. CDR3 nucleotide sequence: TGTGCCACTACAGGGATCGGCGATAATTCACCCCTCCACTTT.

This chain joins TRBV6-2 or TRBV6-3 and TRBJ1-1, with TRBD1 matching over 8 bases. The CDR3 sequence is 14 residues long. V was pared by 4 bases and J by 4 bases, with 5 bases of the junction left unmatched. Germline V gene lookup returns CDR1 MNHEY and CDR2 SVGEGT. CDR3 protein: CASSSQGEGTEAFF. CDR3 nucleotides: TGTGCCAGCAGTTCACAGGGGGAGGGCACTGAAGCTTTCTTT.

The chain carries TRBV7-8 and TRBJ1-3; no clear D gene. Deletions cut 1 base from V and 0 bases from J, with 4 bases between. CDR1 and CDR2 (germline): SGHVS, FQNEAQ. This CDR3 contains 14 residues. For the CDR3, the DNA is TGTGCCAGCAGCTTAGTAGTCTCTGGAAACACCATATATTTT. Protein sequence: CASSLVVSGNTIYF. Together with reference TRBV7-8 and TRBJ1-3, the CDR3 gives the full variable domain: GAGVSQSPRYKVAKRGQDVALRCDPISGHVSLFWYQQALGQGPEFLTYFQNEAQLDKSGLPSDRFFAERPEGSVSTLKIQRTQQEDSAVYLCASSLVVSGNTIYFGEGSWLTVV.

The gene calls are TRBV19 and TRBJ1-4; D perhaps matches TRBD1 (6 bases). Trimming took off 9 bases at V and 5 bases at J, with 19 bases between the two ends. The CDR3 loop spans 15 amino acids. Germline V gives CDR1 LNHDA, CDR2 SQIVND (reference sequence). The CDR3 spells CASRRGDTSNEKLFF. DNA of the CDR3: TGTGCCAGCCGACGTGGGGACACCTCAAATGAAAAACTGTTTTTT.

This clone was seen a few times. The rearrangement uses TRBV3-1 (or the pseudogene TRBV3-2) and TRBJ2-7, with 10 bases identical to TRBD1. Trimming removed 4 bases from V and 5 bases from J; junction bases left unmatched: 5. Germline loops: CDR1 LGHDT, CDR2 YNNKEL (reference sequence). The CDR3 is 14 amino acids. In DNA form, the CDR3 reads TGTGCCAGCAGCCTAGGGGACAGGGGACACGAGCAGTACTTC. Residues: CASSLGDRGHEQYF.

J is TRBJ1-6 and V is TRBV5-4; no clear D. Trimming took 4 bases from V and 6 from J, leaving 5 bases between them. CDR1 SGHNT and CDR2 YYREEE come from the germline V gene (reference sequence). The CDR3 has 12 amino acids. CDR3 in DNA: TGTGCCAGCAGCAGGGTTAATTCACCCCTCCACTTT. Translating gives CASSRVNSPLHF.

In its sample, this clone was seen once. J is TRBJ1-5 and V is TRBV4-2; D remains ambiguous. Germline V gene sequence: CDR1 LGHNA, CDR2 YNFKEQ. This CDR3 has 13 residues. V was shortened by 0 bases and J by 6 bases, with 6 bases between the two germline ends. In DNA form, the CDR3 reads TGTGCCAGCAGCCAAGATATAGTTCAGCCCCAGCATTTT. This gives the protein CASSQDIVQPQHF.